The rows below give T cell receptor beta chains drawn from one sample of a study of blood T cell repertoires in COVID-19. Profiling relied on immunoSEQ multiplex PCR, and the TCRdb table lists in-frame clones only, not all of them. Of about 170,000 clones detected, around nine tenths appear once; the ten largest clones hold roughly 3.5%. The source material was peripheral blood. The receptors shown here come from a man between 65 and 85 years old with acute or convalescent COVID-19. Each CDR3 is given with its conserved first and last residue. D genes are given only for firm matches. Size is omitted from some rows. Given values are once, few, many or a class for expanded clones.

- | TRBJ2-6 | - | TRBV9 | CASSPGELSGANVLTF | TGTGCCAGCAGCCCAGGGGAACTCTCTGGGGCCAACGTCCTGACTTTC
- | TRBJ1-2 | - | TRBV28 | CASRSAQGSYGYTF | TGTGCCAGCAGATCTGCCCAGGGATCCTATGGCTACACCTTC
TRBD1 | TRBJ2-3 | few | TRBV27 | CASSLRDSGFTDTQYF | TGTGCCAGCAGTTTAAGGGACAGCGGATTCACAGATACGCAGTATTTT
TRBD1 | TRBJ2-1 | - | TRBV2 | CASSVQGREHNEQFF | TGTGCCAGCAGTGTACAGGGGCGAGAGCACAATGAGCAGTTCTTC
- | TRBJ2-3 | - | TRBV3-1/TRBV3-2 | CASSQGGWDTQYF | TGTGCCAGCAGCCAAGGCGGATGGGATACGCAGTATTTT
- | TRBJ2-2 | - | TRBV28 | CASGLPGVPGELFF | TGTGCCAGCGGTCTACCGGGAGTCCCCGGGGAGCTGTTTTTT
TRBD1 | TRBJ2-3 | - | TRBV24-1 | CATSDFHENRGVDTQYF | TGTGCCACCAGTGATTTCCACGAGAACAGGGGAGTAGATACGCAGTATTTT
TRBD2 | TRBJ2-2 | - | TRBV7-7 | CASSSRTSGAPLGAGELFF | TGTGCCAGCAGCTCCAGGACTAGCGGGGCCCCTTTGGGAGCCGGGGAGCTGTTTTTT
TRBD2 | TRBJ2-1 | - | TRBV6-6 | CASSRGTSGGQYNEQFF | TGTGCCAGCAGCCGAGGGACTAGCGGGGGGCAATACAATGAGCAGTTCTTC
TRBD1 | TRBJ1-6 | - | TRBV10-3 | CAISVAGGNSPLHF | TGTGCCATCAGTGTGGCAGGGGGGAATTCACCCCTCCACTTT
TRBD2 | TRBJ2-3 | - | TRBV7-6 | CASSLRLAGDTDTQYF | TGTGCCAGCAGCCTGAGACTAGCGGGAGACACAGATACGCAGTATTTT
TRBD1 | TRBJ2-7 | - | TRBV28 | CASGRTGPYEQYF | TGTGCCAGCGGGCGGACAGGGCCCTACGAGCAGTACTTC
- | TRBJ2-7 | - | TRBV5-6 | CASSRGAGKGLWYSTQYF | TGTGCCAGCAGCCGGGGAGCTGGGAAAGGCCTGTGGTACAGCACGCAGTACTTC
TRBD2 | TRBJ2-3 | - | TRBV11-2 | CASSRGVGPLSTDTQYF | TGTGCCAGCAGCCGGGGGGTCGGGCCCCTAAGCACAGATACGCAGTATTTT
- | TRBJ1-2 | - | TRBV28 | CASSRAGNNYGYTF | TGTGCCAGCTCTCGGGCCGGGAATAACTATGGCTACACCTTC
- | TRBJ1-1 | - | TRBV15 | CATSPSGGFNTEAFF | TGTGCCACCAGCCCCTCGGGGGGGTTCAACACTGAAGCTTTCTTT
- | TRBJ2-5 | few | TRBV6-2/TRBV6-3 | CASSRQTRAETQYF | TGTGCCAGCAGCCGTCAGACTCGCGCGGAGACCCAGTACTTC
- | TRBJ1-1 | once | TRBV7-9 | CASRIRGTEAFF | TGTGCCAGCAGAATTAGGGGAACTGAAGCTTTCTTT
TRBD1 | TRBJ1-2 | few | TRBV28 | CATDRARPGYTF | TGTGCCACCGACAGGGCCAGACCTGGCTACACCTTC
- | TRBJ1-2 | - | TRBV6-2/TRBV6-3 | CASSYADRGGGYTF | TGTGCCAGCAGTTACGCGGACCGTGGAGGCGGCTACACCTTC
- | TRBJ1-2 | - | TRBV5-6 | CASSLNRVIYGYTF | TGTGCCAGCAGCTTGAACAGGGTTATCTATGGCTACACCTTC
- | TRBJ1-4 | - | TRBV6-5 | CASRASRGMNEKLFF | TGTGCCAGCAGGGCCTCAAGGGGCATGAATGAAAAACTGTTTTTT